The 16 T cell receptor beta chains listed next were all sequenced from one sample in a study of cytomegalovirus exposure and HLA in healthy donors. Using immunoSEQ multiplex PCR, the repertoire was profiled, and TCRdb retains in-frame clones only, with some absent. The table lists roughly 60,000 clones, over 85% of them singletons. The sequenced material came from PBMCs. The source of these receptors is a woman aged 18-30 years in good health and CMV-seropositive.

The J gene is TRBJ1-2, the V gene TRBV18; a possible D gene is TRBD1 (6 bases). CDR1 KGHSH and CDR2 LQKENI come from the germline V gene. V was trimmed by 4 bases and J by 10 bases, leaving 28 bases between them. This CDR3 comprises 17 residues. CDR3 sequence: CASSRVVGAMVFADYTF. The CDR3 region has the DNA TGTGCCAGCTCACGCGTGGTGGGGGCTATGGTTTTTGCGGACTACACCTTC.

The chain employs TRBV9 and TRBJ1-3; D might be TRBD1 (6 bases). In germline, CDR1 is SGDLS, CDR2 YYNGEE. CDR3 length equals 16 residues. Trimming removed 2 bases at V and 2 bases at J, with 14 bases between. For the CDR3, the DNA is TGTGCCAGCAGCGTTGCTCAGGGGATGGCTGGAAACACCATATATTTT. Protein product: CASSVAQGMAGNTIYF.

V gene TRBV21-1 combines with J gene TRBJ2-4; the D call in the table, TRBD2, was not verified against the DNA. TRBV21-1 is labeled a pseudogene. This CDR3 contains 15 residues. For the CDR3, the DNA is TGTGCCAGCAGCGAAGGCGGGAACGACAAAAACATTCAGTACTTC. Translating gives CASSEGGNDKNIQYF.

The chain employs TRBV7-2 and TRBJ2-7, with 10 bases fitting TRBD2. The length of the CDR3 is 15 residues. V shed 5 bases and J 2 bases; nucleotides not matched to a gene: 6. Germline loops: CDR1 SGHTA, CDR2 FQGNSA. The CDR3 coding sequence is TGTGCCAGCAGCCATGGACTAGCGGTAACCTACGAGCAGTACTTC. It yields the protein CASSHGLAVTYEQYF.

The chain combines TRBV28 with TRBJ2-5, with a weak D call TRBD2 (6 bases). The CDR3 is 14 residues long. CDR1 and CDR2 (germline): MDHEN, SYDVKM. V was clipped by 7 bases and J by 4 bases, with 16 bases between them. The CDR3 region is CASTKLAQGETQYF. CDR3 nucleotides: TGTGCCAGCACCAAACTAGCTCAGGGAGAGACCCAGTACTTC.

The chain uses TRBV5-1 and TRBJ2-7; 7 bases align to TRBD1. Germline-derived CDR1 and CDR2 are SGHRS and YFSETQ. CDR3 length equals 12 residues. V was pared by 4 bases and J by 4 bases, with 2 bases of the junction left unmatched. The chain's CDR3 is CASSRDSYEQYF. CDR3 coding DNA: TGCGCCAGCAGCCGGGACAGTTACGAGCAGTACTTC.

A note on this clone: Compared with germline, one end of the junction differs, possibly owing to a read error. The chain employs TRBV13 and TRBJ1-1; 11 nucleotides agree with TRBD1. The CDR3 totals 14 residues. CDR1 and CDR2 (germline): PRHDT, FYEKMQ (reference sequence). As DNA, the CDR3 is TGTGCCAGCAGCGTAGGGACAGGGGGCACTGAAGCTTTCTTT. It translates to CASSVGTGGTEAFF.

This rearrangement joins TRBV14 to TRBJ2-7; 7 bases agree with TRBD2. This CDR3 contains 14 residues. Germline assignment: CDR1 SGHDN and CDR2 FVKESK. After removal of 1 base from V and 6 bases from J, the junction contained 6 bases not matched to a gene. DNA of the CDR3: TGTGCCAGCAGCCAAGGAAGACTAGCCTCCGAGCAGTACTTC. Translating it yields CASSQGRLASEQYF.

The rearrangement joins TRBV27 to TRBJ2-1, with 13 bases identical to TRBD2. The V and J ends lost 9 bases and 7 bases, in that order; junction bases with no gene match: 6. This CDR3 region has 14 residues. The germline V gene has CDR1 MNHEY and CDR2 SMNVEV (reference sequence). The CDR3 nucleotides read TGTGCCAGTTCACTAGCGGGGGGGCTAAATGAGCAGTTCTTC. Its protein product is CASSLAGGLNEQFF.

The V call is TRBV5-1, the J call TRBJ2-7, with 8 bases that match TRBD2. The CDR3 spans 15 residues. Germline V gene sequence: CDR1 SGHRS, CDR2 YFSETQ. V lost 2 bases to trimming and J lost 1 base; unmatched junction nucleotides: 5. The CDR3 coding sequence is TGCGCCAGCAGCTTAGGCGGGGGGATTTCCTACGAGCAGTACTTC. Its translation is CASSLGGGISYEQYF.

V is TRBV5-6 and J is TRBJ2-5, with 8 bases aligning to TRBD1. The CDR3 totals 14 residues. V lost 4 bases and J lost 4; bases outside the gene matches: 6. Germline V gene sequence: CDR1 SGHDT, CDR2 YYEEEE. CDR3: CASSPGQGGETQYF. The CDR3 nucleotides read TGTGCCAGCAGCCCCGGACAGGGAGGAGAGACCCAGTACTTC. The full variable domain, completed using reference TRBV5-6 and TRBJ2-5, is DAGVTQSPTHLIKTRGQQVTLRCSPKSGHDTVSWYQQALGQGPQFIFQYYEEEERQRGNFPDRFSGHQFPNYSSELNVNALLLGDSALYLCASSPGQGGETQYFGPGTRLLVL.

This clone was counted only a few times. In DNA form, the CDR3 reads TGTGCCAGCAGCGTGGGACAAATTACCCTCCACTTT. As protein: CASSVGQITLHF. The chain is built from TRBV5-6 and TRBJ1-6; D is possibly TRBD1 (6 bases). Trimming took off 4 bases at V and 14 bases at J, with 13 bases between the two ends. This CDR3 contains 12 residues. Germline assignment: CDR1 SGHDT and CDR2 YYEEEE. The variable domain in full, completed from reference TRBV5-6 and TRBJ1-6, reads DAGVTQSPTHLIKTRGQQVTLRCSPKSGHDTVSWYQQALGQGPQFIFQYYEEEERQRGNFPDRFSGHQFPNYSSELNVNALLLGDSALYLCASSVGQITLHFGNGTRLTVT.

This clone has a single count. This sequence joins TRBV7-3 and TRBJ2-2; no clear D. This CDR3 region has 12 residues. The germline V and J ends were trimmed by 0 bases and 6 bases, with 2 bases remaining between them. The V gene's germline CDR1 is SGHTA and CDR2 FQGTGA. CDR3 DNA sequence: TGTGCCAGCAGCTTAACCTCCGGGGAGCTGTTTTTT. Translating it yields CASSLTSGELFF.

V is TRBV28 and J is TRBJ2-2; D call uncertain. The CDR3 sequence is 13 residues long. Trimming left V 3 bases short and J 6 bases short, with 8 bases between. Germline V lookup: CDR1 MDHEN, CDR2 SYDVKM. Here the CDR3 reads CASSFDNPGELFF. The CDR3 DNA is TGTGCCAGCAGTTTCGACAATCCCGGGGAGCTGTTTTTT.

The CDR3 reads CSVTSGGTEAFF. DNA for the CDR3: TGCAGCGTTACCTCGGGGGGCACTGAAGCTTTCTTT. This chain joins TRBV29-1 and TRBJ1-1, with D possibly TRBD1 on 5 matching bases. Germline V gene sequence: CDR1 SQVTM, CDR2 ANQGSEA. Trimming took 5 bases from V and 4 from J, leaving 11 bases between them. The CDR3 spans 12 residues.

This rearrangement joins TRBV9 to TRBJ1-3; TRBD1 matches at 9 bases. Germline V lookup: CDR1 SGDLS, CDR2 YYNGEE. The V segment lost 3 bases and the J segment 3 bases; nucleotides outside the gene matches: 13. There are 18 residues in the CDR3. In nucleotides, the CDR3 is TGTGCCAGCAGCGGACCCGGGACAGGGAACGGTCGTGGAAACACCATATATTTT. It codes for CASSGPGTGNGRGNTIYF.